The sequence of this T cell receptor beta chain was determined in a study of T cell changes during pregnancy in multiple sclerosis. Data came from immunoSEQ multiplex PCR; TCRdb stores just in-frame clones and leaves some out. The top ten hold approximately 0.71% of the sample, which has just under 80,000 clones, about 93% seen once. Deletions cut 7 bases from V and 6 bases from J, with 15 bases between. This CDR3 has 13 amino acids. Germline V gene sequence: CDR1 MNHNS, CDR2 SASEGT. This clone was observed a single time. The clonotype was recovered from a female donor in good health, enrolled as a control in a pregnancy study. Sample: peripheral blood, taken in the second trimester of pregnancy. The rearrangement links TRBV6-1 to TRBJ1-2, with D possibly being TRBD1 (5 bases). The CDR3 loop reads CASNRRGEDGYTF. In DNA form, the CDR3 reads TGTGCCAGCAACAGGCGGGGGGAGGATGGCTACACCTTC.